A single sample is the source of the 14 T cell receptor beta chains below, sequenced in a study of blood T cell repertoires in COVID-19. Data came from immunoSEQ multiplex PCR; TCRdb stores just in-frame clones and leaves some out. The sample lists about 240,000 clones; roughly four fifths were seen once. The material sequenced was peripheral blood. The source of these receptors is a woman aged 70-85 years with acute or convalescent COVID-19.

The chain combines TRBV9 with TRBJ2-3; possible D gene TRBD2, 6 bases. CDR3 length: 14 residues. V shed 4 bases and J shed 4 bases, with 13 bases lying between them. Per the germline V gene, CDR1 is SGDLS and CDR2 is YYNGEE. Here the CDR3 reads CASSTLTRSDTQYF. The CDR3 DNA sequence: TGTGCCAGCAGCACGTTGACTAGATCAGATACGCAGTATTTT.

The chain couples TRBV7-2 to TRBJ2-1, with 7 bases aligning to TRBD2. Looked up from germline, CDR1 is SGHTA and CDR2 is FQGNSA. The CDR3 has 16 amino acids. J gave up 2 bases and V 6 bases, and 10 bases lay outside the gene matches. CDR3 amino acids: CASRTTGGGPYNEQFF. The CDR3 DNA is TGTGCCAGCAGAACCACTGGCGGGGGACCCTACAATGAGCAGTTCTTC.

With respect to this clone: This sample also contains other DNA sequences that code for the same CDR3. The chain joins TRBV7-2 to TRBJ2-5; 16 bases map to TRBD2. Looked up from germline, CDR1 is SGHTA and CDR2 is FQGNSA. The CDR3 runs to 16 residues. Trimming at V came to 5 bases and at J to 5 bases, leaving 5 bases not matched to a gene. CDR3 bases: TGTGCCAGCAGCCCGGGACTAGCGGGGGGGCAGGAGACCCAGTACTTC. This encodes CASSPGLAGGQETQYF.

The rearrangement joins TRBV24-1 to TRBJ2-2; D is perhaps TRBD2 (6 bases). Germline assignment: CDR1 KGHDR and CDR2 SFDVKD. CDR3 length: 15 residues. The V gene lost 6 bases and the J gene lost 6 bases, with 16 bases spanning the gap. CDR3 residues: CATSRRGRWAGELFF. Written as DNA, the CDR3 is TGTGCCACCAGTCGGAGGGGCCGGTGGGCCGGGGAGCTGTTTTTT.

This chain connects TRBV4-3 to TRBJ1-1; D is unresolved. The V gene's germline CDR1 is LGHNA and CDR2 YSLEER. This CDR3 comprises 13 residues. V gave up 1 base and J gave up 0 bases, with 3 bases separating them. The CDR3 here is CASSQVMNTEAFF. The DNA for the CDR3 is TGCGCCAGCAGCCAAGTCATGAACACTGAAGCTTTCTTT.

This clone was detected only once. Here the CDR3 DNA reads TGTGCTAGTGCTCGGGACAGGGGGCGGACAGATACGCAGTATTTT. Amino acid sequence: CASARDRGRTDTQYF. This chain links TRBV12-5 with TRBJ2-3, with 12 bases aligning to TRBD1. CDR1 is LGHNT and CDR2 is FRNRAP in the germline V gene. CDR3 length equals 15 residues. The J segment lost 3 bases and the V segment lost 7 bases, leaving 5 bases of the junction unmatched.

The chain is built from TRBV6-2 or TRBV6-3 and TRBJ2-5; 12 bases fit TRBD2. V gave up 2 bases and J gave up 4 bases; unmatched junction bases: 2. The CDR3 has 15 residues. Germline V gives CDR1 MNHEY, CDR2 SVGEGT. The CDR3 sequence is CASSYLAGGTETQYF. The CDR3, as DNA: TGTGCCAGCAGTTACCTAGCGGGGGGGACAGAGACCCAGTACTTC.

This clone was seen a single time. CDR3 DNA: TGTGCCAGCAGTCAAGGACACCTCTCCTACGAGCAGTACTTC. It is translated as CASSQGHLSYEQYF. The V and J genes are TRBV2 and TRBJ2-7; D perhaps matches TRBD1 (5 bases). The V gene lost 5 bases and the J gene lost 0 bases, with 11 bases spanning the gap. The CDR3 is 14 residues long. CDR1 and CDR2 (germline): SNHLY, FYNNEI.

This rearrangement joins TRBV4-1 to TRBJ1-6; 10 positions match TRBD1. Germline-derived CDR1 and CDR2 are MGHRA and YSYEKL. V shed 5 bases and J 10 bases; nucleotides not matched to a gene: 5. CDR3 length equals 14 residues. The CDR3 nucleotides are TGCGCCAGCAGCGCGGGACAGGGGCAATCACCCCTCCACTTT. Amino acids: CASSAGQGQSPLHF.

This sequence joins TRBV3-1 (or the pseudogene TRBV3-2) and TRBJ2-2; TRBD2 aligns across 8 bases. The CDR3 is 15 amino acids. Germline-derived CDR1 and CDR2 are LGHDT and YNNKEL (reference sequence). V lost 2 bases to trimming and J lost 6 bases; unmatched junction nucleotides: 5. The CDR3 DNA reads as TGTGCCAGCAGCCAATACGCGGGGGGACCCGGGGAGCTGTTTTTT. It specifies CASSQYAGGPGELFF.

J is TRBJ2-4 and V is TRBV7-6; the D gene is possibly TRBD2 (6 bases). Trimming took 1 base from V and 0 from J, leaving 16 bases between them. CDR1 and CDR2 (germline): SGHVS, FNYEAQ. The CDR3 is made up of 18 amino acids. The CDR3 DNA reads TGTGCCAGCAGCTTAGGAGGGGCGGGGAGAATAGCCAAAAACATTCAGTACTTC. Translated, it gives CASSLGGAGRIAKNIQYF.

The gene calls are TRBV7-2 and TRBJ2-7; D is ambiguous. This CDR3 spans 13 amino acids. Trimming stripped 4 bases from V and 0 bases from J, with 7 bases between. The germline CDR1 and CDR2 sequences are SGHTA and FQGNSA. The CDR3 region has the DNA TGTGCCAGCAGCTGGGCCAGCTCCTACGAGCAGTACTTC. As protein: CASSWASSYEQYF.

V and J are TRBV7-2 and TRBJ2-1, with TRBD2 identical over 9 bases. This CDR3 is built from 15 residues. Germline V gene sequence: CDR1 SGHTA, CDR2 FQGNSA. The V gene end was trimmed by 6 bases and the J gene end by 0 bases; junction bases not matched to a gene: 3. The CDR3 is CASRAGGSSYNEQFF. The CDR3 DNA sequence: TGTGCCAGCAGGGCGGGGGGGAGCTCCTACAATGAGCAGTTCTTC.

This chain links TRBV18 with TRBJ2-2; 7 bases agree with TRBD1. The CDR3 runs 16 residues. The germline V gene has CDR1 KGHSH and CDR2 LQKENI. The J segment lost 2 bases and the V segment lost 8 bases, leaving 11 bases of the junction unmatched. The CDR3 region is CASLPTRGPNTGELFF. DNA for the CDR3: TGTGCCAGCCTTCCCACGAGGGGGCCCAACACCGGGGAGCTGTTTTTT.